The 20 T cell receptor beta chains below all came from one sample that was sequenced in a study of shared clonotypes between healthy human individuals. The table came from immunoSEQ multiplex PCR; TCRdb's copy has only in-frame clones and leaves some out. The table includes 800,000 or so clones, 90% to 97% detected once. CD8 cells regarded as naive lacked CD45RO, were positively chosen for CCR7, and omitted terminally differentiated effector memory CD45RA+ cells. The sample consisted of naive CD8+ T cells sorted from blood. The receptors here all came from a young man in good health.

The chain's CDR3 is CASSPGGGELFF. CDR3 bases: TGTGCCAGCAGCCCAGGCGGCGGGGAGCTGTTTTTT. The chain links TRBV5-4 to TRBJ2-2, with D unresolved. This CDR3 has 12 residues. The germline V gene has CDR1 SGHNT and CDR2 YYREEE (reference sequence). V was clipped by 4 bases and J by 7 bases, with 8 bases between them.

The chain is built from TRBV18 and TRBJ2-7, with 10 bases matching TRBD1. J was trimmed by 1 base and V by 2 bases; bases with no gene match: 17. CDR1 KGHSH and CDR2 LQKENI come from the germline V gene. The CDR3 covers 20 residues. Here the CDR3 DNA reads TGTGCCAGCTCACCAATTACCACACTAGACAGGGGGCTACCATCCTACGAGCAGTACTTC. Translated, it gives CASSPITTLDRGLPSYEQYF.

The chain has TRBV6-1 and TRBJ2-3, with D possibly called TRBD1 or TRBD2 (5 bases each). V was shortened by 4 bases and J by 2 bases, with 16 bases between the two germline ends. This CDR3 region has 16 residues. The germline V gene encodes CDR1 MNHNS and CDR2 SASEGT. CDR3 bases: TGTGCCAGCAGTGTCCGGGACCTTAGCCTCACAGATACGCAGTATTTT. Translating gives CASSVRDLSLTDTQYF.

The chain employs TRBV28 and TRBJ2-3; D tentatively fits TRBD1 or TRBD2 (5 bases each). There are 14 residues in the CDR3. The germline V gene has CDR1 MDHEN and CDR2 SYDVKM. Trimming pared 6 bases from V and 8 bases from J, leaving 18 bases between. The CDR3 reads CASSPGRPVSTQYF. The CDR3 DNA follows: TGTGCCAGCAGCCCGGGGCGCCCTGTGAGTACGCAGTATTTT. Variable domain in full (rest from reference TRBV28 and TRBJ2-3): DVKVTQSSRYLVKRTGEKVFLECVQDMDHENMFWYRQDPGLGLRLIYFSYDVKMKEKGDIPEGYSVSREKKERFSLILESASTNQTSMYLCASSPGRPVSTQYFGPGTRLTVL.

The rearrangement uses TRBV5-1 and TRBJ2-1; no reliable D call. Germline loops: CDR1 SGHRS, CDR2 YFSETQ. The V gene lost 4 bases and the J gene lost 8 bases, with 10 bases spanning the gap. The CDR3 is made up of 12 amino acids. The CDR3 DNA sequence: TGCGCCAGCAGCCGGAAGGGCGATGAGCAGTTCTTC. Residues: CASSRKGDEQFF.

The V and J genes are TRBV27 and TRBJ1-1, with D unclear. The length of the CDR3 is 15 residues. Per germline, CDR1 MNHEY and CDR2 SMNVEV (reference sequence). The V end was cut by 3 bases, the J end by 1 base, with 12 bases between. CDR3 nucleotides: TGTGCCAGCAGTTTTAAGGGCGGTGGGAACACTGAAGCTTTCTTT. As protein: CASSFKGGGNTEAFF.

The chain is built from TRBV28 and TRBJ2-6, with 7 bases lining up with TRBD1. This CDR3 spans 16 amino acids. Germline values: CDR1 MDHEN, CDR2 SYDVKM. The trim removed 2 bases at V and 1 base at J, leaving 2 bases unmatched. CDR3 sequence reads: CASSLQGVSGANVLTF. As DNA, the CDR3 is TGTGCCAGCAGTTTACAGGGGGTATCTGGGGCCAACGTCCTGACTTTC.

V usage is TRBV4-3 and J usage is TRBJ2-7; 9 bases line up with TRBD2. Germline V CDR1 and CDR2: LGHNA, YSLEER. V lost 2 bases and J lost 2; bases outside the gene matches: 4. This CDR3 has 15 residues. CDR3 bases: TGCGCCAGCAGCCAATCGTCTAGCGGGGCCTACGAGCAGTACTTC. Its translation: CASSQSSSGAYEQYF.

This chain uses TRBV4-1 with TRBJ2-1; tentative D call: TRBD2 (6 bases). Trimming took off 0 bases at V and 4 bases at J, with 16 bases between the two ends. This CDR3 comprises 17 residues. Germline V gene lookup returns CDR1 MGHRA and CDR2 YSYEKL. CDR3 amino acids: CASSQDPPAGLYNEQFF. The CDR3 region has the DNA TGCGCCAGCAGCCAAGATCCCCCGGCGGGGCTTTACAATGAGCAGTTCTTC.

This sequence joins TRBV27 and TRBJ2-3, with TRBD1 identical over 7 bases. The CDR3 is 17 amino acids. V lost 0 bases to trimming and J lost 1 base; unmatched junction nucleotides: 7. CDR1 and CDR2 from the germline V gene are MNHEY and SMNVEV (reference sequence). CDR3 protein: CASSLSPRDSRTDTQYF. The CDR3 DNA reads as TGTGCCAGCAGTTTATCGCCCCGGGACAGTCGCACAGATACGCAGTATTTT.

The chain couples TRBV27 to TRBJ1-5; no clear D gene. The V and J ends lost 4 bases and 0 bases respectively, with 10 bases between them. Germline-derived CDR1 and CDR2 are MNHEY and SMNVEV (reference sequence). This CDR3 contains 15 residues. Written as DNA, the CDR3 is TGTGCCAGCAGTTGGCTTGCAGATAGCAATCAGCCCCAGCATTTT. It translates to CASSWLADSNQPQHF.

The V call is TRBV4-2, the J call TRBJ2-1, with D maybe TRBD2 (6 bases). Germline V gene lookup returns CDR1 LGHNA and CDR2 YNFKEQ. Between the trimmed V and J ends, which lost 2 bases and 6 bases, there was a span of 11 bases. CDR3 length: 14 residues. In DNA form, the CDR3 reads TGTGCCAGCAGCCAACTCTCTAGCGTCAATGAGCAGTTCTTC. The encoded protein is CASSQLSSVNEQFF.

V usage is TRBV4-1 and J usage is TRBJ2-7; 9 nucleotides agree with TRBD2. This CDR3 comprises 18 residues. V lost 0 bases, J lost 4 bases, and 13 bases stayed unmatched. CDR1 is MGHRA and CDR2 is YSYEKL in the germline V gene. CDR3 sequence reads: CASSQEGAIAGVTYEQYF. The CDR3 DNA sequence: TGCGCCAGCAGCCAAGAGGGGGCTATAGCGGGAGTCACATACGAGCAGTACTTC.

The CDR3 DNA follows: TGTGCCAGCATCATTCCCCAGGGCAGTGGAAACACCATATATTTT. It yields the protein CASIIPQGSGNTIYF. The chain links TRBV7-9 to TRBJ1-3; the D gene is possibly TRBD1 (5 bases). Germline values: CDR1 SEHNR, CDR2 FQNEAQ (reference sequence). With 7 bases removed from V and 3 bases from J, the gap between germline ends came to 16 bases. This CDR3 is 15 amino acids long.

The chain uses TRBV7-2 and TRBJ2-7; the D is unclear. V gave up 5 bases and J gave up 3 bases, with 14 bases separating them. CDR3 length equals 14 residues. Germline values: CDR1 SGHTA, CDR2 FQGNSA. CDR3 in amino acids: CASSHLSASYEQYF. DNA for the CDR3: TGTGCCAGCAGCCATTTGTCGGCGAGCTACGAGCAGTACTTC.

This chain joins TRBV15 and TRBJ2-3; 7 positions match TRBD1. Germline assignment: CDR1 LNHNV and CDR2 YYDKDF (reference sequence). The CDR3 loop spans 16 amino acids. The V segment lost 1 base and the J segment 1 base; nucleotides outside the gene matches: 5. CDR3 amino acids: CATSRAGTDGTDTQYF. The DNA of the CDR3 is TGTGCCACCAGCAGAGCCGGGACAGACGGCACAGATACGCAGTATTTT.

Worth noting for this clone: Other DNA sequences in the same sample also yield this CDR3. The rearrangement uses TRBV7-9 and TRBJ2-1, with 14 bases lining up with TRBD2. Per the germline V gene, CDR1 is SEHNR and CDR2 is FQNEAQ (reference sequence). The CDR3 contains 15 residues. The trim removed 4 bases at V and 9 bases at J, leaving 5 bases unmatched. Here the CDR3 reads CASSSGTSGSLEQFF. In nucleotides, the CDR3 is TGTGCCAGCAGCTCCGGGACTAGCGGGAGTCTTGAGCAGTTCTTC.

The CDR3 region is CASSQDASWREASSYNEQFF. The CDR3 DNA reads TGCGCCAGCAGCCAAGATGCGTCTTGGCGGGAGGCTAGCTCCTACAATGAGCAGTTCTTC. The chain is built from TRBV4-1 and TRBJ2-1; 8 bases match TRBD2. This CDR3 region has 20 residues. V shed 0 bases, J shed 0 bases, and the junction held 13 bases outside the gene matches. Looked up from germline, CDR1 is MGHRA and CDR2 is YSYEKL.

This clone was detected once. The CDR3 spells CASSSTLDSQNSETQYF. In DNA, the CDR3 is TGTGCCAGCAGCTCAACGCTGGACTCACAAAATAGTGAGACCCAGTACTTC. The V and J genes are TRBV7-7 and TRBJ2-5; tentatively, D is TRBD2 (5 bases). Germline CDR1 is SSHAT and CDR2 is FNYEAQ (reference sequence). The germline V and J ends were trimmed by 4 bases and 5 bases, with 23 bases remaining between them. The CDR3 runs 17 residues.

The chain joins TRBV19 to TRBJ2-1; possibly TRBD2 for D (6 bases). CDR3 length equals 12 residues. Trimming took 6 bases from V and 8 from J, leaving 11 bases between them. Germline CDR1 is LNHDA and CDR2 is SQIVND (reference sequence). This CDR3 reads CASSASVYEQFF. The CDR3 DNA sequence: TGTGCCAGTAGCGCTAGCGTCTATGAGCAGTTCTTC.